Below are 25 T cell receptor beta chains sequenced from a single sample in a study of blood T cells in healthy people across ages. With a J-beta primer mix and a sample-barcoded 5' primer, a second PCR ran about 6 to 11 cycles. A single record per CDR3 protein comes from TCRdb applying MiXCR to the 5' RACE reads. The sample yields 1.2 million to 1.5 million distinct CDR3 sequences, 59% seen once. The sequenced material came from blood. These receptor sequences come from a man aged 18 to 30 in good health.

V gene TRBV7-9 combines with J gene TRBJ1-1; 9 bases map to TRBD1. The V gene's germline CDR1 is SEHNR and CDR2 FQNEAQ (reference sequence). This CDR3 region has 17 residues. Trimming removed 2 bases from V and 1 base from J; junction bases left unmatched: 8. CDR3 nucleotides: TGTGCCAGCAGCTTAATTGGACAGGGGAAGGGGAACACTGAAGCTTTCTTT. Translating it yields CASSLIGQGKGNTEAFF.

The gene calls are TRBV29-1 and TRBJ2-1; D is undetermined. The CDR3 runs to 12 residues. Deletions cut 7 bases from V and 10 bases from J, with 17 bases between. Germline lookup yields CDR1 SQVTM and CDR2 ANQGSEA. The DNA for the CDR3 is TGCAGCGCCCAAGTTGGAATTGGGGAGCAGTTCTTC. Protein: CSAQVGIGEQFF.

The chain carries TRBV4-3 and TRBJ1-1; D is unresolved. Trimming took off 0 bases at V and 1 base at J, with 9 bases between the two ends. The CDR3 totals 15 residues. CDR1 and CDR2 from the germline V gene are LGHNA and YSLEER. The CDR3 nucleotides are TGCGCCAGCAGCCAAGAAAGGTTGGGGAACACTGAAGCTTTCTTT. Protein product: CASSQERLGNTEAFF.

The chain carries TRBV6-2 or TRBV6-3 and TRBJ1-4; D perhaps matches TRBD1 (5 bases). V lost 10 bases to trimming and J lost 6 bases, with 18 bases between them. In germline, CDR1 is MNHEY, CDR2 SVGEGT. This CDR3 comprises 14 residues. CDR3: CATRRARGHEKLFF. CDR3 bases: TGTGCCACCCGAAGGGCCCGGGGCCATGAAAAACTGTTTTTT.

The V and J genes are TRBV9 and TRBJ1-6, with D perhaps TRBD1 (6 bases). Trimming took 0 bases from V and 0 from J, leaving 10 bases between them. CDR1 and CDR2 (germline): SGDLS, YYNGEE. The CDR3 length is 17 residues. In DNA form, the CDR3 reads TGTGCCAGCAGCGTAGGGACAGATCGCTCCTATAATTCACCCCTCCACTTT. It translates to CASSVGTDRSYNSPLHF.

A few counts support this clonotype. The J gene is TRBJ2-5, the V gene TRBV27; TRBD2 matches 12 bases. The V segment lost 5 bases and the J segment 3 bases; nucleotides outside the gene matches: 7. The CDR3 spans 16 residues. Germline lookup yields CDR1 MNHEY and CDR2 SMNVEV (reference sequence). The CDR3 nucleotides are TGTGCCAGCAGTCCCGTGACTAGCGGGGGTAAAGAGACCCAGTACTTC. Translated, it gives CASSPVTSGGKETQYF.

The V gene is TRBV3-1, the J gene TRBJ2-1; 13 bases fit TRBD2. Germline CDR1 LGHDT, CDR2 YNNKEL (reference sequence). V was clipped by 4 bases and J by 6 bases; unmatched bases: 6. CDR3 size: 16 residues. The CDR3 loop reads CASSLTLAGGPNEQFF. In DNA form, the CDR3 reads TGTGCCAGCAGCCTCACACTAGCGGGGGGGCCCAATGAGCAGTTCTTC.

V and J are TRBV4-1 and TRBJ1-5, with a tentative D call TRBD1 (6 bases). The V gene's germline CDR1 is MGHRA and CDR2 YSYEKL. The germline V and J ends were trimmed by 0 bases and 6 bases, with 18 bases remaining between them. This CDR3 is 17 amino acids long. CDR3 residues: CASSQDWGDTSVQPQHF. CDR3 nucleotide sequence: TGCGCCAGCAGCCAAGATTGGGGGGACACCTCGGTTCAGCCCCAGCATTTT.

The chain combines TRBV5-1 with TRBJ1-2; 9 bases match TRBD1. This CDR3 comprises 15 residues. V dropped 2 bases and J dropped 1; count of bases not matched to a gene: 3. Germline CDR1 reads SGHRS; CDR2 reads YFSETQ. This chain's CDR3 is CASSFGQGINYGYTF. The CDR3 DNA reads TGCGCCAGCAGCTTTGGACAGGGGATTAACTATGGCTACACCTTC.

The CDR3 here is CASNPGMGSGRMGTGYNEQFF. As DNA, the CDR3 is TGTGCCAGCAACCCGGGGATGGGGAGCGGGAGAATGGGAACGGGGTACAATGAGCAGTTCTTC. The chain carries TRBV21-1 and TRBJ2-1; the table's D call of TRBD2 was not tested on the DNA. TRBV21-1 is designated a pseudogene. The CDR3 loop spans 21 amino acids.

The chain links TRBV7-2 to TRBJ1-2; D not resolved. The V end lost 1 base, the J end lost 7 bases, and 13 bases lay between the germline ends. The CDR3 has 14 residues. CDR1 and CDR2 (germline): SGHTA, FQGNSA. The CDR3 region has the DNA TGTGCCAGCAGCTTAGTCCCGCCTCCGGGTGGCTACACCTTC. Protein sequence: CASSLVPPPGGYTF.

This chain uses TRBV3-1 with TRBJ2-1; tentatively, D is TRBD2 (6 bases). Germline assignment: CDR1 LGHDT and CDR2 YNNKEL (reference sequence). V shed 0 bases and J shed 9 bases, with 18 bases lying between them. This CDR3 has 16 amino acids. The CDR3 DNA follows: TGTGCCAGCAGCCAAGATCTCGGGACTGCTTTGCTTGAGCAGTTCTTC. It yields the protein CASSQDLGTALLEQFF.

V usage is TRBV6-2 or TRBV6-3 and J usage is TRBJ2-7; 7 bases line up with TRBD1. Germline V gene lookup returns CDR1 MNHEY and CDR2 SVGEGT. V was clipped by 6 bases and J by 6 bases; unmatched bases: 5. CDR3 size: 12 residues. This CDR3 reads CASSYTGAEQYF. The CDR3 DNA follows: TGTGCCAGCAGCTATACAGGGGCCGAGCAGTACTTC.

V gene TRBV6-5 combines with J gene TRBJ2-4; a weak D match, TRBD2 (5 bases). The end of the DNA fits TRBJ2-5 better, so the J call may be wrong. Per the germline V gene, CDR1 is MNHEY and CDR2 is SVGAGI. There are 14 residues in the CDR3. Written as DNA, the CDR3 is TGTGCCAGCAGTTACTCGAAGGGAGAAGAGACCCAGTACTTC. Its translation is CASSYSKGEETQYF.

The CDR3 sequence is CASRTRSYEQYF. The CDR3 region has the DNA TGTGCCAGCAGAACTAGGTCCTACGAGCAGTACTTC. This sequence joins TRBV6-5 and TRBJ2-7, with D possibly matching TRBD2 (5 bases). Trimming stripped 6 bases from V and 1 base from J, with 7 bases between. The CDR3 contains 12 residues. The germline V gene encodes CDR1 MNHEY and CDR2 SVGAGI.

This clonotype was found a few times. V usage is TRBV6-6 and J usage is TRBJ2-3, with TRBD2 as a possible D gene (5 bases). Germline V gene lookup returns CDR1 MNHNY and CDR2 SVGAGI (reference sequence). Trimming pared 5 bases from V and 2 bases from J, leaving 14 bases between. This CDR3 has 15 residues. The CDR3 DNA reads as TGTGCCAGCAGTGGCACGGGCGGGCCCACAGATACGCAGTATTTT. As protein: CASSGTGGPTDTQYF.

This rearrangement joins TRBV7-9 to TRBJ2-6; weak D call: TRBD1 (6 bases). CDR1 SEHNR and CDR2 FQNEAQ come from the germline V gene (reference sequence). The CDR3 is 17 residues long. Trimming stripped 3 bases from V and 4 bases from J, with 16 bases between. CDR3 amino acids: CASSFGDRTPGANVLTF. The CDR3 region has the DNA TGTGCCAGCAGCTTTGGTGACAGGACCCCGGGGGCCAACGTCCTGACTTTC.

This clonotype has more than one count but fewer than ten. V and J are TRBV5-1 and TRBJ2-5; the D gene is possibly TRBD2 (5 bases). From germline, CDR1 is SGHRS and CDR2 YFSETQ. The V end was cut by 7 bases, the J end by 1 base, with 11 bases between. This CDR3 has 13 amino acids. In DNA form, the CDR3 reads TGCGCCAGCGCGGCGGAGGTCCAAGAGACCCAGTACTTC. It codes for CASAAEVQETQYF. The variable domain in full, completed from reference TRBV5-1 and TRBJ2-5, reads KAGVTQTPRYLIKTRGQQVTLSCSPISGHRSVSWYQQTPGQGLQFLFEYFSETQRNKGNFPGRFSGRQFSNSRSEMNVSTLELGDSALYLCASAAEVQETQYFGPGTRLLVL.

This clonotype was counted only a few times. The chain recombines TRBV7-6 with TRBJ1-2; unclear D gene. CDR3 length: 15 amino acids. Germline CDR1 SGHVS, CDR2 FNYEAQ. The V gene lost 5 bases and the J gene lost 6 bases, with 19 bases spanning the gap. CDR3 in amino acids: CASSPQNSRGNGYTF. CDR3 nucleotide sequence: TGTGCCAGCAGCCCGCAGAATTCCCGCGGTAATGGCTACACCTTC.

V gene TRBV20-1 combines with J gene TRBJ2-1; D gene unclear. CDR1 and CDR2 (germline): DFQATT, SNEGSKA (reference sequence). The V end was cut by 6 bases, the J end by 2 bases, with 17 bases between. CDR3 size: 15 residues. CDR3 loop: CSALSSGYPYNEQFF. The CDR3 nucleotides are TGCAGTGCCCTCTCATCAGGCTATCCCTACAATGAGCAGTTCTTC.

The chain employs TRBV4-3 and TRBJ1-3; no definite D call. The CDR3 loop spans 15 amino acids. Between the trimmed V and J ends, which lost 5 bases and 1 base, there was a span of 12 bases. Germline assignment: CDR1 LGHNA and CDR2 YSLEER. CDR3 nucleotides: TGCGCCAGCAGCTCAAGCCCTTTTTCTGGAAACACCATATATTTT. Translation: CASSSSPFSGNTIYF.

The chain employs TRBV7-9 and TRBJ2-5, with 11 bases that match TRBD2. Losses at the gene ends were 3 bases for V and 2 bases for J; bases not matched to a gene: 5. The V gene's germline CDR1 is SEHNR and CDR2 FQNEAQ (reference sequence). The CDR3 consists of 16 residues. CDR3 nucleotide sequence: TGTGCCAGCAGCTTCCCTAGCGGGGGGACTCAAGAGACCCAGTACTTC. The encoded protein is CASSFPSGGTQETQYF.

This clonotype was seen only a few times. The chain recombines TRBV7-2 with TRBJ2-1, with D uncertain. The CDR3 covers 15 residues. Germline values: CDR1 SGHTA, CDR2 FQGNSA. V lost 1 base and J lost 0, with 7 bases in between. The CDR3 coding sequence is TGTGCCAGCAGCTTAGGATATAGCTCCTACAATGAGCAGTTCTTC. Translation gives CASSLGYSSYNEQFF. The whole variable domain, remainder taken from reference TRBV7-2 and TRBJ2-1, is GAGVSQSPSNKVTEKGKDVELRCDPISGHTALYWYRQSLGQGLEFLIYFQGNSAPDKSGLPSDRFSAERTGGSVSTLTIQRTQQEDSAVYLCASSLGYSSYNEQFFGPGTRLTVL.

The chain is built from TRBV18 and TRBJ2-7; 7 bases map to TRBD1. Germline V CDR1 and CDR2: KGHSH, LQKENI. CDR3 size: 15 residues. V lost 4 bases to trimming and J lost 3 bases; unmatched junction nucleotides: 9. CDR3 residues: CASSLSGTVVYEQYF. As DNA, the CDR3 is TGTGCCAGCTCACTCTCCGGGACAGTGGTCTACGAGCAGTACTTC.

The V gene is TRBV20-1, the J gene TRBJ2-1, with D perhaps assigned TRBD1 or TRBD2 (5 bases each). Trimming pared 1 base from V and 5 bases from J, leaving 21 bases between. CDR3 length: 17 residues. CDR1 is DFQATT, CDR2 SNEGSKA, per germline (reference sequence). This chain's CDR3 is CSARGNKRGVEDNEQFF. The CDR3 region has the DNA TGCAGTGCTAGAGGAAACAAGAGAGGGGTTGAAGACAATGAGCAGTTCTTC.